This T cell receptor (beta chain) was identified during a study of CD8+ T cells in alopecia areata. General study results and limits: Researchers reported that TCR sharing among patients proved less clear than in mice, possibly HLA-linked.

In a group of a few patients, CD4+ cells were sorted into CD25+CD127- cells. Samples from alopecia areata patients were lesional scalp punch biopsies and peripheral blood. Note on this clone: Its specificity is not known.

The CDR3 has 14 amino acids. CDR1 and CDR2 from the germline V gene are SEHNR and FQNEAQ (reference sequence). With V trimmed by 0 bases and J by 12 bases, 8 bases remained unmatched. Reverse transcribed after extraction, RNA yielded cDNA as the sequencing template. Method: immunoSEQ multiplex PCR; TCRdb's copy keeps in-frame clones and lacks some. The repertoire has around 20,000 clones, 60% to 70% of them found once; the top ten carry 4.5%. This receptor was identified in a human donor with alopecia areata. This chain uses TRBV7-9 with TRBJ2-4; TRBD1 agrees at 7 bases. Specimen: CD4+ Tregs sorted from blood. CDR3 sequence (DNA): TGTGCCAGCAGCTTAGCGTACCGACAGGGCGGTCAGTACTTC. The encoded protein is CASSLAYRQGGQYF.